This T cell receptor (beta chain) was documented in a study of shared clonotypes between healthy human individuals. The method was immunoSEQ multiplex PCR; TCRdb's version includes in-frame clones alone and lacks a portion of them. The table lists hundreds of thousands of clones, 75% to 85% of them singletons. V was clipped by 4 bases and J by 5 bases; unmatched bases: 5. The CDR3 length is 15 residues. Germline-derived CDR1 and CDR2 are SGHRS and YFSETQ. The gene calls are TRBV5-1 and TRBJ1-4, with 10 bases lining up with TRBD1. The sequenced sample consisted of PBMCs. The receptor's source is a middle-aged woman in good health. Some clones in this sample may be carry-over from other donors' samples. The CDR3 loop reads CASSPQGQGNEKLFF. The CDR3 nucleotides are TGCGCCAGCAGCCCACAGGGACAGGGGAATGAAAAACTGTTTTTT.